The rows below give T cell receptor beta chains drawn from one sample of a study of blood T cell repertoires in COVID-19. TCRdb keeps only in-frame clones here, not all; method: immunoSEQ multiplex PCR. The sample shows about 65,000 clones, approximately 80% of them seen only once. Sequenced sample: peripheral blood. The source of these receptors is a man older than 75 with acute or convalescent COVID-19. CDR3s include the opening cysteine and the closing phenylalanine or tryptophan.

J gene | CDR3 length | V gene | CDR3 protein
TRBJ2-2 | 15 | TRBV18 | CASSPMQGAAGELFF
TRBJ2-4 | 14 | TRBV6-1 | CASSDQGGKNIQYF
TRBJ1-2 | 12 | TRBV27 | CASRKTGYGYTF
TRBJ1-2 | 14 | TRBV5-1 | CASSLEGRGLGYTF
TRBJ2-1 | 18 | TRBV6-6 | CASSHTSTSGGPDNEQFF
TRBJ1-2 | 14 | TRBV3-1/TRBV3-2 | CASSLQGEDYGYTF
TRBJ1-4 | 14 | TRBV5-4 | CASSSGQADEKLFF
TRBJ1-1 | 15 | TRBV9 | CASSFRQGPNTEAFF
TRBJ2-5 | 15 | TRBV7-9 | CASSDRQGARETQYF
TRBJ2-5 | 15 | TRBV18 | CASSSRREGQETQYF
TRBJ1-1 | 15 | TRBV18 | CASSPKQGAVTEAFF
TRBJ1-1 | 15 | TRBV6-6 | CASSYSAGANTEAFF
TRBJ1-1 | 18 | TRBV18 | CASSPFVVGQGLNTEAFF
TRBJ2-5 | 14 | TRBV6-1 | CASSEGNSQETQYF
TRBJ2-7 | 13 | TRBV18 | CASSPQSGDEQYF
TRBJ1-2 | 14 | TRBV10-2 | CASSEDRGLYGYTF
TRBJ2-3 | 13 | TRBV14 | CASSLAELATQYF
TRBJ2-2 | 16 | TRBV5-1 | CASRSPAGGDTGELFF
TRBJ2-3 | 16 | TRBV7-3 | CASSSGLALSTDTQYF
TRBJ2-7 | 16 | TRBV11-1 | CASSLGLAGASYEQYF
TRBJ1-5 | 15 | TRBV19 | CASSIAGRFNQPQHF
TRBJ1-3 | 13 | TRBV29-1 | CSAYQGSGNTIYF
TRBJ2-7 | 16 | TRBV3-1/TRBV3-2 | CASSPPGAGASYEQYF
TRBJ1-1 | 19 | TRBV4-1 | CASSQTRVAGGLVNTEAFF
TRBJ2-2 | 14 | TRBV5-1 | CASNAGQVGGELFF
TRBJ2-5 | 14 | TRBV6-1 | CASSEQGREETQYF
TRBJ1-1 | 14 | TRBV15 | CATSRAGTGTEAFF
TRBJ1-2 | 13 | TRBV12-3/TRBV12-4 | CASSQGQNYGYTF
TRBJ1-5 | 13 | TRBV12-3/TRBV12-4 | CASSFDRNQPQHF
TRBJ1-2 | 15 | TRBV7-3 | CASSPTGGELNGYTF
TRBJ2-6 | 18 | TRBV19 | CASSTLGQGNSGANVLTF
TRBJ1-6 | 17 | TRBV14 | CASSQDNGAGVPSPLHF
TRBJ1-5 | 15 | TRBV19 | CASRFAGTGGQPQHF
TRBJ1-5 | 13 | TRBV6-5 | CASRPSQGQPQHF
TRBJ2-5 | 13 | TRBV7-9 | CASSPSGGETQYF
TRBJ1-5 | 14 | TRBV5-6 | CASSSYRDPGPQHF
TRBJ1-2 | 14 | TRBV5-4 | CASSAGGFNYGYTF
TRBJ1-1 | 14 | TRBV5-1 | CASSLDHRGREAFF
TRBJ2-2 | 14 | TRBV3-1/TRBV3-2 | CASSQAGGPGELFF
TRBJ2-1 | 16 | TRBV7-2 | CASSHLPGQGFDEQFF
TRBJ1-2 | 12 | TRBV27 | CASSLSGDGYTF
TRBJ2-6 | 18 | TRBV27 | CASSLTGALFSGANVLTF
TRBJ1-3 | 14 | TRBV30 | CAWSVKAGGNTIYF
TRBJ1-5 | 16 | TRBV3-1/TRBV3-2 | CASSQEEAGGDQPQHF
TRBJ1-4 | 12 | TRBV2 | CASRSRGGKLFF
TRBJ1-2 | 14 | TRBV18 | CASSPSGTNYGYTF
TRBJ2-3 | 17 | TRBV4-1 | CASSQDRVRGGADTQYF
TRBJ1-2 | 12 | TRBV12-3/TRBV12-4 | CASSSKRGGYTF
TRBJ2-3 | 17 | TRBV27 | CASSLRKSPLITDTQYF
TRBJ1-1 | 14 | TRBV3-1/TRBV3-2 | CASSRNDLNTEAFF
TRBJ1-6 | 15 | TRBV5-4 | CASSLGPGVNSPLHF
TRBJ2-1 | 16 | TRBV7-3 | CASSLTFGGSYNEQFF
TRBJ1-3 | 18 | TRBV6-2/TRBV6-3 | CASSPTLNRASSGNTIYF
TRBJ1-2 | 14 | TRBV6-5 | CASSYTGQGADYTF
TRBJ1-2 | 16 | TRBV4-2 | CASSPRTGEIGYGYTF
TRBJ2-7 | 12 | TRBV27 | CASSQRGYEQYF
TRBJ2-7 | 11 | TRBV7-2 | CASSLPAVQYF